The T cell receptor (beta chain) under discussion was sequenced for a study of blood T cell repertoires in COVID-19. Original methodology: Amplification of reference gene primers was used by the study to estimate nucleated cell counts. Sequenced by immunoSEQ multiplex PCR; TCRdb stores in-frame clones only, minus some. That table furnishes V, J and clone size, whereas the DNA furnished D and trimming. This table holds a few hundred thousand clones, approximately 86% found once. V shed 5 bases, J shed 7 bases, and the junction held 6 bases outside the gene matches. The germline CDR1 and CDR2 sequences are MNHEY and SVGAGI. This CDR3 is built from 15 residues.

The TCR was taken from a woman aged 55-69 years who had recovered from COVID-19. The specimen was PBMCs or T cells enriched from blood (not recorded which). The genes are TRBV6-5 and TRBJ1-6, with 9 bases aligning to TRBD1. The CDR3 DNA sequence: TGTGCCAGCAGTACAGGGGGCTATCGAAATTCACCCCTCCACTTT. It is translated as CASSTGGYRNSPLHF.